The rows below give T cell receptor beta chains drawn from one sample of a study of CD4 and CD8 cells across lung adenocarcinoma regions. TCRdb ran MiXCR on the PCR reads and lists one entry per CDR3 protein. Of approximately 17,000 distinct CDR3 sequences in the sample, roughly 46% are singletons; the top ten hold around a fifth. Sequenced: CD4+ T cells from the margin of a lung tumor. These receptors all come from a male donor with lung adenocarcinoma. The CD4 and CD8 labels of this study may be unreliable. The CDR3 runs from the conserved cysteine through the conserved F or W. Each record gives: D gene, J gene, V gene, clone size, CDR3 protein, CDR3 DNA. A D gene is named only where the DNA matches it firmly. Clone size is given for some rows only: seen once, a few or many times, or a class if the clone is expanded.

D gene: NA; J gene: TRBJ2-3; V gene: TRBV10-3; clone size: NA; CDR3 protein: CAIREGRGGSGTETQYF; CDR3 DNA: TGTGCCATCAGGGAGGGTCGTGGGGGGAGTGGCACAGAGACCCAGTATTTT
D gene: TRBD2; J gene: TRBJ2-5; V gene: TRBV5-3; clone size: many; CDR3 protein: CARSFPPRKLAEGETQYF; CDR3 DNA: TGTGCCAGAAGCTTCCCCCCTCGAAAACTAGCGGAGGGGGAGACCCAGTACTTC
D gene: NA; J gene: TRBJ2-5; V gene: TRBV10-1; clone size: large; CDR3 protein: CASRGTTETQYF; CDR3 DNA: TGCGCCAGCAGAGGGACGACGGAGACCCAGTACTTC
D gene: NA; J gene: TRBJ2-3; V gene: TRBV6-1; clone size: once; CDR3 protein: CVRGLQAGITGTQYF; CDR3 DNA: TGTGTCCGGGGACTCCAGGCCGGAATCACAGGTACGCAGTATTTT
D gene: NA; J gene: TRBJ2-5; V gene: TRBV3-1; clone size: NA; CDR3 protein: CASSQDRETQYF; CDR3 DNA: TGTGCCAGCAGCCAAGATAGGGAGACCCAGTACTTC
D gene: NA; J gene: TRBJ1-6; V gene: TRBV10-2; clone size: NA; CDR3 protein: CASSEGQNYNSPLHF; CDR3 DNA: TGCGCCAGCAGTGAGGGACAGAACTATAATTCACCCCTCCACTTT
D gene: NA; J gene: TRBJ2-5; V gene: TRBV10-3; clone size: NA; CDR3 protein: CAIRGGETQYF; CDR3 DNA: TGTGCCATCAGGGGTGGAGAGACCCAGTACTTC
D gene: NA; J gene: TRBJ1-5; V gene: TRBV3-1; clone size: NA; CDR3 protein: CASSQDSGDGQPQHF; CDR3 DNA: TGTGCCAGCAGCCAAGATTCAGGGGACGGACAGCCCCAGCATTTT
D gene: TRBD2; J gene: TRBJ2-3; V gene: TRBV6-1; clone size: NA; CDR3 protein: CASSDRSSGTADTQYF; CDR3 DNA: TGTGCCAGCAGTGATCGGTCTAGCGGGACGGCAGATACGCAGTATTTT
D gene: NA; J gene: TRBJ2-7; V gene: TRBV6-1; clone size: NA; CDR3 protein: CASSVGAGLPYEQYF; CDR3 DNA: TGTGCCAGCAGTGTGGGTGCGGGTCTCCCCTACGAGCAGTACTTC
D gene: TRBD1; J gene: TRBJ2-2; V gene: TRBV6-4; clone size: many; CDR3 protein: CASSGGGDTGELFF; CDR3 DNA: TGTGCCAGCAGTGGAGGGGGCGACACCGGGGAGCTGTTTTTT
D gene: NA; J gene: TRBJ2-5; V gene: TRBV27; clone size: medium-sized; CDR3 protein: CASSFLGVRGEQYF; CDR3 DNA: TGTGCCAGCAGTTTCTTGGGGGTCAGGGGGGAGCAGTACTTC
D gene: NA; J gene: TRBJ2-7; V gene: TRBV10-1; clone size: NA; CDR3 protein: CASSEGGGIYEQYF; CDR3 DNA: TGCGCCAGCAGTGAGGGTGGGGGGATCTACGAGCAGTACTTC
D gene: NA; J gene: TRBJ2-5; V gene: TRBV6-1; clone size: once; CDR3 protein: CASSAAGRARNQNIQYF; CDR3 DNA: TGTGCCAGCAGTGCAGCCGGACGAGCTAGGAACCAAAACATCCAGTACTTC
D gene: NA; J gene: TRBJ2-1; V gene: TRBV3-1; clone size: NA; CDR3 protein: CASSQEVADVYNEQFF; CDR3 DNA: TGTGCCAGCAGCCAAGAGGTAGCAGACGTTTACAATGAGCAGTTCTTC
D gene: NA; J gene: TRBJ2-7; V gene: TRBV7-2; clone size: many; CDR3 protein: CASSFDMRDEQYF; CDR3 DNA: TGTGCCAGCAGCTTTGACATGAGGGACGAGCAGTACTTC
D gene: TRBD1; J gene: TRBJ2-5; V gene: TRBV27; clone size: NA; CDR3 protein: CASSPGRGGCGTETQYF; CDR3 DNA: TGTGCCAGCAGTCCGGGCCGAGGGGGTTGTGGGACAGAGACGCAGTATTTC
D gene: TRBD1; J gene: TRBJ1-1; V gene: TRBV6-1; clone size: NA; CDR3 protein: CASRPPTGQGEAFF; CDR3 DNA: TGTGCCAGCAGACCACCGACAGGACAGGGTGAAGCTTTCTTT
D gene: NA; J gene: TRBJ2-7; V gene: TRBV6-1; clone size: many; CDR3 protein: CASRTGLAYEQYF; CDR3 DNA: TGTGCCAGCAGAACGGGACTTGCCTACGAGCAGTACTTC
D gene: TRBD1; J gene: TRBJ1-2; V gene: TRBV7-8; clone size: NA; CDR3 protein: CASSPRQGGNYGYTF; CDR3 DNA: TGTGCCAGCAGCCCGAGACAGGGGGGGAACTATGGCTACACCTTC
D gene: NA; J gene: TRBJ2-7; V gene: TRBV6-1; clone size: medium-sized; CDR3 protein: CASRDQPSYEQYF; CDR3 DNA: TGTGCCAGCAGGGATCAGCCGTCCTACGAGCAGTACTTC
D gene: NA; J gene: TRBJ1-3; V gene: TRBV4-2; clone size: NA; CDR3 protein: CASSPQEGPGGNTIYF; CDR3 DNA: TGTGCCAGCAGCCCGCAGGAGGGACCGGGTGGAAACACCATATATTTT
D gene: NA; J gene: TRBJ1-4; V gene: TRBV4-2; clone size: NA; CDR3 protein: CASSQDSEKLFF; CDR3 DNA: TGTGCCAGCAGCCAAGACAGTGAAAAACTGTTTTTT
D gene: NA; J gene: TRBJ2-4; V gene: TRBV25-1; clone size: NA; CDR3 protein: CASSEFGYRELGPLAKETQYF; CDR3 DNA: TGTGCCAGCAGTGAATTCGGATATAGGGAGCTAGGGCCCCTTGCCAAAGAGACTCAGTACTTC
D gene: NA; J gene: TRBJ1-4; V gene: TRBV3-1; clone size: NA; CDR3 protein: CASTPTGNNEKLFF; CDR3 DNA: TGTGCCAGCACCCCTACGGGGAATAATGAAAAACTGTTTTTT
D gene: NA; J gene: TRBJ1-2; V gene: TRBV6-1; clone size: NA; CDR3 protein: CASSTLNYGYTF; CDR3 DNA: TGTGCCAGCAGTACACTGAACTATGGCTACACCTTC
D gene: TRBD1; J gene: TRBJ2-5; V gene: TRBV4-1; clone size: NA; CDR3 protein: CASSGLGGPVRDTQYF; CDR3 DNA: TGCGCCAGCAGCGGGCTAGGGGGCCCCGTCAGGGATACCCAGTACTTC
D gene: NA; J gene: TRBJ1-6; V gene: TRBV6-1; clone size: NA; CDR3 protein: CASTPGISSYNSPLHF; CDR3 DNA: TGTGCCAGCACCCCGGGGATAAGCTCCTATAATTCACCCCTCCACTTT
D gene: NA; J gene: TRBJ1-2; V gene: TRBV28; clone size: NA; CDR3 protein: CASSLLGPDYGYTF; CDR3 DNA: TGTGCCAGCAGTTTGTTAGGGCCGGACTATGGCTACACCTTC
D gene: NA; J gene: TRBJ2-3; V gene: TRBV4-1; clone size: NA; CDR3 protein: CASSQEGVWTTDTQYF; CDR3 DNA: TGCGCCAGCAGCCAAGAGGGCGTGTGGACCACAGACACTCAGTATTTT
D gene: NA; J gene: TRBJ2-7; V gene: TRBV3-1; clone size: many; CDR3 protein: CASSQDYRSSYEQYF; CDR3 DNA: TGTGCCAGCAGCCAAGATTACAGGTCTTCCTACGAGCAGTACTTC
D gene: NA; J gene: TRBJ2-2; V gene: TRBV10-1; clone size: NA; CDR3 protein: CASSEDPNTGELFF; CDR3 DNA: TGCGCCAGCAGTGAGGATCCGAACACCGGGGAGCTGTTTTTT
D gene: TRBD2; J gene: TRBJ2-1; V gene: TRBV25-1; clone size: few; CDR3 protein: CASSQTGTSIVHEQFF; CDR3 DNA: TGTGCCAGCAGTCAAACAGGGACTAGCATCGTCCATGAGCAGTTCTTC
D gene: TRBD1; J gene: TRBJ2-5; V gene: TRBV3-1; clone size: NA; CDR3 protein: CASSPSTGTGDETQYF; CDR3 DNA: TGTGCCAGCAGCCCCAGCACCGGGACAGGGGACGAGACCCAGTACTTC
D gene: NA; J gene: TRBJ2-5; V gene: TRBV10-2; clone size: once; CDR3 protein: CASREDTQYF; CDR3 DNA: TGCGCCAGTAGGGAAGATACCCAGTATTTC
D gene: TRBD2; J gene: TRBJ2-3; V gene: TRBV20-1; clone size: NA; CDR3 protein: CSARDFILAATDTQYF; CDR3 DNA: TGCAGTGCTAGAGACTTCATACTAGCGGCCACAGATACGCAGTATTTT
D gene: TRBD1; J gene: TRBJ2-7; V gene: TRBV10-3; clone size: many; CDR3 protein: CAISEGRDRVNYEQYF; CDR3 DNA: TGTGCCATCAGTGAGGGTAGGGACAGGGTAAACTACGAGCAGTACTTC
D gene: NA; J gene: TRBJ1-2; V gene: TRBV7-8; clone size: many; CDR3 protein: CASSLIAPSYGYTF; CDR3 DNA: TGTGCCAGCAGCTTAATAGCTCCATCTTATGGCTACACCTTC
D gene: NA; J gene: TRBJ2-7; V gene: TRBV10-2; clone size: NA; CDR3 protein: CASRALWGTDTQYF; CDR3 DNA: TGCGCCAGCAGGGCGCTGTGGGGCACAGATACGCAGTACTTC
D gene: NA; J gene: TRBJ2-5; V gene: TRBV27; clone size: NA; CDR3 protein: CASSFSGAQDIQYF; CDR3 DNA: TGTGCCAGCAGTTTTTCTGGGGCCCAAGACATCCAGTACTTC
D gene: NA; J gene: TRBJ2-4; V gene: TRBV10-2; clone size: NA; CDR3 protein: CRSTGVGAKDTQYF; CDR3 DNA: TGCCGCAGCACGGGGGTGGGAGCCAAAGACACTCAGTACTTC
D gene: NA; J gene: TRBJ2-2; V gene: TRBV7-9; clone size: NA; CDR3 protein: CASGKGQNTGELFF; CDR3 DNA: TGTGCCAGCGGGAAGGGTCAGAACACCGGGGAGCTGTTTTTT
D gene: NA; J gene: TRBJ1-5; V gene: TRBV6-2/TRBV6-3; clone size: many; CDR3 protein: CASSYQGRSNQPQHF; CDR3 DNA: TGTGCCAGCAGTTACCAAGGACGTAGCAATCAGCCCCAGCATTTT
D gene: NA; J gene: TRBJ2-3; V gene: TRBV11-3; clone size: NA; CDR3 protein: CASSSFLNGQYF; CDR3 DNA: TGTGCCAGCAGCTCTTTCCTAAATGGGCAGTATTTT
D gene: NA; J gene: TRBJ2-4; V gene: TRBV6-1; clone size: NA; CDR3 protein: CASSEGGSGRDTQYF; CDR3 DNA: TGTGCCAGCAGTGAAGGGGGTAGTGGGCGAGACACCCAGTACTTC